This passage covers 28 T cell receptor beta chains from one sample sequenced in a study of cytomegalovirus exposure and HLA in healthy donors (dated by TCRdb to 2015 to 2018). Libraries were made using the immunoSEQ multiplex PCR assay. For the multiplex PCR, a mixture combining 60 forward primers for TCR Vbeta segments and 13 reverse primers for TCR Jbeta segments was used. Entries here come from immuneACCESS through TCRdb and include only in-frame sequences with V and J called. Some clones fail to appear in such tables; in the studies checked, an unresolved V gene covers under half of the shortfall, and the cause of the remainder is unknown. This sample lists fewer than 250,000 clones; over 60% were detected once. Jointly, the top ten make up over 0.55% of the sample. Sequencing was done on a sample of PBMCs. These receptors were collected from a man aged 18 to 30 in good health and CMV-seronegative.

The rearrangement uses TRBV6-5 and TRBJ2-5, with 9 bases that match TRBD2. The J call may be faulty, since TRBJ2-7 better matches the DNA end. Germline CDR1 and CDR2: MNHEY and SVGAGI. The CDR3 has 15 residues. The CDR3 nucleotides are TGTGCCAGCAGTGTGAACCGCGGGAGGGCTGCCGAGCAGTACTTC. Its protein is CASSVNRGRAAEQYF.

This chain links TRBV10-2 with TRBJ1-4; D unclear. The germline V gene has CDR1 WSHSY and CDR2 SAAADI. This CDR3 comprises 15 residues. With 5 bases removed from V and 6 bases from J, the gap between germline ends came to 16 bases. CDR3 DNA sequence: TGCGCCAGCAGTTTTGTGTCGGGGATCGATGAAAAACTGTTTTTT. Translated, it gives CASSFVSGIDEKLFF.

The rearrangement links TRBV11-3 to TRBJ2-3; D is unclear. Trimming left V 2 bases short and J 2 bases short, with 8 bases between. The CDR3 covers 14 residues. Germline lookup yields CDR1 SGHNT and CDR2 YENEEA. CDR3 bases: TGTGCCAGCAGCTTAAATTCTATCACAGATACGCAGTATTTT. It specifies CASSLNSITDTQYF.

The chain combines TRBV4-1 with TRBJ1-5, with D perhaps matching TRBD1 (6 bases). Trimming pared 0 bases from V and 5 bases from J, leaving 8 bases between. The CDR3 loop spans 14 amino acids. Germline V gene sequence: CDR1 MGHRA, CDR2 YSYEKL. The CDR3 region has the DNA TGCGCCAGCAGCCAAGAACAGGGTCATCAGCCCCAGCATTTT. This codes for CASSQEQGHQPQHF.

The chain has TRBV6-1 and TRBJ1-4; D gene uncertain. The V end was cut by 4 bases, the J end by 10 bases, with 10 bases between. The V gene's germline CDR1 is MNHNS and CDR2 SASEGT. The CDR3 runs to 12 residues. CDR3 bases: TGTGCCAGCAGTGCCCTTTGGGCAAAACTGTTTTTT. Translating gives CASSALWAKLFF.

A single count supports this clone. The rearrangement links TRBV30 to TRBJ1-4; 7 positions agree with TRBD1. The CDR3 is 13 residues long. Germline CDR1 is GTSNPN and CDR2 is SVGIG (reference sequence). Trimming removed 4 bases from V and 2 bases from J; junction bases left unmatched: 1. Here the CDR3 reads CAWKGQTNEKLFF. In DNA, the CDR3 is TGTGCCTGGAAGGGACAGACTAATGAAAAACTGTTTTTT. Looking up the rest from reference TRBV30 and TRBJ1-4 gives the full variable domain: SQTIHQWPATLVQPVGSPLSLECTVEGTSNPNLYWYRQAAGRGLQLLFYSVGIGQISSEVPQNLSASRPQDRQFILSSKKLLLSDSGFYLCAWKGQTNEKLFFGSGTQLSVL.

This clone was observed a single time. The chain employs TRBV5-1 and TRBJ2-3, with a tentative D call TRBD1 (5 bases). This CDR3 is built from 14 residues. The V gene lost 0 bases and the J gene lost 3 bases, with 8 bases spanning the gap. Per the germline V gene, CDR1 is SGHRS and CDR2 is YFSETQ. This chain's CDR3 is CASSLADSTDTQYF. The DNA of the CDR3 is TGCGCCAGCAGCTTGGCCGACAGTACAGATACGCAGTATTTT. Drawing the rest from reference TRBV5-1 and TRBJ2-3, the complete variable domain is KAGVTQTPRYLIKTRGQQVTLSCSPISGHRSVSWYQQTPGQGLQFLFEYFSETQRNKGNFPGRFSGRQFSNSRSEMNVSTLELGDSALYLCASSLADSTDTQYFGPGTRLTVL.

The chain is built from TRBV9 and TRBJ2-2, with a possible D match to TRBD1 (6 bases). The CDR3 runs to 15 residues. Germline lookup yields CDR1 SGDLS and CDR2 YYNGEE. V lost 2 bases and J 2 bases, leaving 10 bases between the germline ends. The CDR3 sequence: CASSVWTANTGELFF. The CDR3 DNA is TGTGCCAGCAGCGTGTGGACAGCAAACACCGGGGAGCTGTTTTTT.

This sequence joins TRBV7-9 and TRBJ1-1; no reliable D call. Germline lookup yields CDR1 SEHNR and CDR2 FQNEAQ (reference sequence). V lost 7 bases and J lost 0, with 18 bases in between. The CDR3 sequence is 16 residues long. The CDR3 bases are TGTGCCAGCACCTCACCGGGTGGGAGTTTGAACACTGAAGCTTTCTTT. Amino acids: CASTSPGGSLNTEAFF.

This chain links TRBV2 with TRBJ2-7, with TRBD1 as a possible D gene (6 bases). Germline CDR1 is SNHLY and CDR2 is FYNNEI. This CDR3 contains 15 residues. Trimming cost V 8 bases and J 1 base, with 18 bases left between them. CDR3 coding DNA: TGTGCCAGCGGGGCGAGACAGGCAAGTTCCTACGAGCAGTACTTC. Protein sequence: CASGARQASSYEQYF.

The chain couples TRBV27 to TRBJ1-4; D is undetermined. The V gene lost 5 bases and the J gene lost 4 bases, with 14 bases spanning the gap. This CDR3 comprises 15 residues. Germline loops: CDR1 MNHEY, CDR2 SMNVEV (reference sequence). The CDR3 protein is CASSPREGINEKLFF. CDR3 DNA sequence: TGTGCCAGCAGTCCCCGGGAGGGTATTAATGAAAAACTGTTTTTT.

The chain has TRBV13 and TRBJ2-1, with 10 bases that match TRBD2. V was clipped by 4 bases and J by 6 bases; unmatched bases: 6. In germline, CDR1 is PRHDT, CDR2 FYEKMQ (reference sequence). The CDR3 contains 15 residues. The CDR3 DNA is TGTGCCAGCAGCTCCGGGACTAGCGAACGCAATGAGCAGTTCTTC. Protein sequence: CASSSGTSERNEQFF.

The rearrangement uses TRBV5-6 and TRBJ1-5, with D unresolved. CDR3 length: 14 residues. With 0 bases removed from V and 8 bases from J, the gap between germline ends came to 12 bases. CDR1 is SGHDT, CDR2 YYEEEE, per germline. The chain's CDR3 is CASSLGDLVEPQHF. The CDR3 coding sequence is TGTGCCAGCAGCTTGGGCGATCTTGTTGAGCCCCAGCATTTT.

This clone was seen a single time. The rearrangement uses TRBV7-6 and TRBJ2-7, with D uncertain. Germline V lookup: CDR1 SGHVS, CDR2 FNYEAQ. With 3 bases removed from V and 4 bases from J, the gap between germline ends came to 13 bases. This CDR3 is 14 amino acids long. CDR3 amino acids: CASSFGGWRYEQYF. CDR3 sequence (DNA): TGTGCCAGCAGCTTCGGCGGATGGCGTTACGAGCAGTACTTC.

The chain recombines TRBV2 with TRBJ2-5, with D unclear. Trimming cost V 4 bases and J 11 bases, with 14 bases left between them. The CDR3 consists of 12 residues. Germline CDR1 is SNHLY and CDR2 is FYNNEI. CDR3 sequence: CASSGPRSEQYF. As DNA, the CDR3 is TGTGCCAGCAGTGGTCCTAGGAGTGAGCAGTACTTC. Filled out from reference TRBV2 and TRBJ2-5, the complete variable domain reads EPEVTQTPSHQVTQMGQEVILRCVPISNHLYFYWYRQILGQKVEFLVSFYNNEISEKSEIFDDQFSVERPDGSNFTLKIRSTKLEDSAMYFCASSGPRSEQYFGPGTRLLVL.

This clone was observed a handful of times. This sequence joins TRBV19 and TRBJ1-2; weak D call: TRBD1 (6 bases). This CDR3 has 15 residues. V lost 7 bases and J lost 3, with 18 bases in between. Germline-derived CDR1 and CDR2 are LNHDA and SQIVND (reference sequence). Here the CDR3 DNA reads TGTGCCAGTACACCATCAGGGGACCAGGACTATGGCTACACCTTC. Protein sequence: CASTPSGDQDYGYTF. Using reference TRBV19 and TRBJ1-2 for the parts outside the CDR3, the full variable domain is DGGITQSPKYLFRKEGQNVTLSCEQNLNHDAMYWYRQDPGQGLRLIYYSQIVNDFQKGDIAEGYSVSREKKESFPLTVTSAQKNPTAFYLCASTPSGDQDYGYTFGSGTRLTVV.

V is TRBV2 and J is TRBJ1-2; D call uncertain. Germline lookup yields CDR1 SNHLY and CDR2 FYNNEI. This CDR3 is 12 amino acids long. V was cut by 6 bases and J by 7 bases, with 12 bases left in between. The CDR3 sequence: CASSPGGGGYTF. The CDR3 nucleotides are TGTGCCAGCAGCCCCGGAGGCGGTGGCTACACCTTC.

The chain couples TRBV28 to TRBJ2-3; 9 positions agree with TRBD1. This CDR3 has 15 residues. Trimming cost V 5 bases and J 3 bases; bases outside gene matches: 6. Per germline, CDR1 MDHEN and CDR2 SYDVKM. The CDR3 DNA is TGTGCCAGCAGTCCCGGGACAGGGAGGACAGATACGCAGTATTTT. It codes for CASSPGTGRTDTQYF. The full variable domain, in which reference TRBV28 and TRBJ2-3 provide the parts outside the CDR3, is DVKVTQSSRYLVKRTGEKVFLECVQDMDHENMFWYRQDPGLGLRLIYFSYDVKMKEKGDIPEGYSVSREKKERFSLILESASTNQTSMYLCASSPGTGRTDTQYFGPGTRLTVL.

This chain connects TRBV4-1 to TRBJ2-7; 13 bases are a match to TRBD2. Per the germline V gene, CDR1 is MGHRA and CDR2 is YSYEKL. The CDR3 covers 15 residues. J was trimmed by 3 bases and V by 3 bases; bases with no gene match: 2. The CDR3 DNA sequence: TGCGCCAGCAGCCATGGACTAGCGGGAGTCTACGAGCAGTACTTC. Translated, it gives CASSHGLAGVYEQYF.

This clone was counted a few times. The sample contains more than one DNA sequence encoding this CDR3. The chain joins TRBV7-3 to TRBJ1-5, with 7 bases identical to TRBD1. V was pared by 5 bases and J by 4 bases, with 2 bases of the junction left unmatched. There are 13 residues in the CDR3. The germline V gene encodes CDR1 SGHTA and CDR2 FQGTGA. CDR3 loop: CASSPGQNQPQHF. The CDR3 region has the DNA TGTGCCAGCAGCCCGGGACAGAATCAGCCCCAGCATTTT.

This chain links TRBV11-2 with TRBJ2-5, with TRBD1 identical over 12 bases. The germline V gene has CDR1 SGHAT and CDR2 FQNNGV. The CDR3 consists of 13 residues. V was clipped by 7 bases and J by 5 bases; unmatched bases: 2. The CDR3 reads CASTGTGGETQYF. CDR3 bases: TGTGCCAGCACCGGGACAGGGGGCGAGACCCAGTACTTC.

This rearrangement joins TRBV11-2 to TRBJ2-7; D is ambiguous. CDR1 is SGHAT, CDR2 FQNNGV, per germline. This CDR3 has 13 amino acids. Deletions cut 0 bases from V and 3 bases from J, with 6 bases between. CDR3 in amino acids: CASSLDSIYEQYF. As DNA, the CDR3 is TGTGCCAGCAGCTTAGATAGTATCTACGAGCAGTACTTC.

The gene calls are TRBV5-5 and TRBJ2-2; no firm D call. Trimming stripped 1 base from V and 12 bases from J, with 10 bases between. The length of the CDR3 is 12 residues. Germline-derived CDR1 and CDR2 are SGHKS and YYEKEE (reference sequence). The CDR3 nucleotides are TGTGCCAGCAGCTTGTACAGCCTGAAGCTGTTTTTT. Its translation: CASSLYSLKLFF.

V gene TRBV5-1 combines with J gene TRBJ2-6; the match to TRBD1 covers 8 bases. The trim removed 3 bases at V and 3 bases at J, leaving 5 bases unmatched. This CDR3 contains 16 residues. The germline V gene has CDR1 SGHRS and CDR2 YFSETQ. The CDR3 sequence is CASSSRTGIGANVLTF. The CDR3 DNA is TGCGCCAGCAGCTCCCGGACAGGGATTGGGGCCAACGTCCTGACTTTC.

The chain combines TRBV18 with TRBJ1-2; weak D call: TRBD1 (6 bases). V shed 1 base and J shed 8 bases, with 17 bases lying between them. The V gene's germline CDR1 is KGHSH and CDR2 LQKENI. CDR3 length equals 15 residues. CDR3 region: CASSPRRDNLNGYTF. CDR3 bases: TGTGCCAGCTCACCACGCCGGGACAACTTGAACGGCTACACCTTC.

The sample holds a few counts of this clone. The V call is TRBV4-1, the J call TRBJ1-2, with a weak D call TRBD1 (6 bases). Per the germline V gene, CDR1 is MGHRA and CDR2 is YSYEKL. V dropped 2 bases and J dropped 1 base, with 8 bases sitting between them. This CDR3 is 14 amino acids long. The CDR3 DNA follows: TGCGCCAGCAGCCAACTCAGGGGTAACTATGGCTACACCTTC. Translating gives CASSQLRGNYGYTF.

The V gene is TRBV6-5, the J gene TRBJ2-2; 8 bases map to TRBD1. The CDR3 contains 14 residues. Unmatched junction bases numbered 4, after V lost 6 bases and J lost 4 bases. Germline values: CDR1 MNHEY, CDR2 SVGAGI. CDR3 coding DNA: TGTGCCAGCAGCCGGACAGGGTTCACCGGGGAGCTGTTTTTT. Translated, it gives CASSRTGFTGELFF.

The chain joins TRBV7-3 to TRBJ2-7, with D unclear. Germline V gene data show CDR1 as SGHTA and CDR2 as FQGTGA. V lost 2 bases and J 12 bases, leaving 5 bases between the germline ends. This CDR3 has 9 residues. CDR3 amino acids: CASSLLWYF. Here the CDR3 DNA reads TGTGCCAGCAGCTTATTATGGTACTTC.